This TCR beta chain is from a study of beta chain features in type 1 diabetes. General study results and limits: Sampled from patients, naive, central memory and Treg TCRB repertoires appeared more similar than those sampled from healthy donors. Moderate yet significant TCRB CDR3 shortening was seen in Type 1 diabetes patients in all four CD4+ subsets.

The sample holds a few counts of this clone. Its specificity is unknown. cDNA synthesis used the whole RNA isolate, giving expressed TCRB sequences. The table came from immunoSEQ multiplex PCR; TCRdb's copy has only in-frame clones and leaves some out. The sample gives 140,000 to 150,000 clones, more than 10% of which show up once; under 1.5% is in the top ten. Sequencing input: central memory CD4+ T cells from blood. The TCR sequence derives from a man younger than 35 with type 1 diabetes.

The CDR3 region is CASSQTFANTGELFF. The CDR3 bases are TGTGCCAGCAGCCAAACGTTCGCGAACACCGGGGAGCTGTTTTTT. The rearrangement uses TRBV14 and TRBJ2-2; D gene ambiguous. This CDR3 is 15 amino acids long. In germline, CDR1 is SGHDN, CDR2 FVKESK. V gave up 2 bases and J gave up 0 bases, with 7 bases separating them.